This passage covers 20 T cell receptor beta chains from one sample sequenced in a study of blood T cell repertoires in COVID-19. Clones were sequenced by immunoSEQ multiplex PCR, and TCRdb holds only the in-frame ones, with some missing. The sample carries about 670,000 clones, just under 90% recorded once. The sample taken for sequencing was peripheral blood. All receptors derive from a woman under 30 with acute or convalescent COVID-19.

The chain links TRBV10-3 to TRBJ2-2, with D perhaps TRBD1 (6 bases). Trimming took 0 bases from V and 1 from J, leaving 9 bases between them. In germline, CDR1 is ENHRY, CDR2 SYGVKD. The CDR3 has 16 residues. CDR3 amino acids: CAISESPGQNTGELFF. CDR3 coding DNA: TGTGCCATCAGTGAGTCCCCGGGACAGAACACCGGGGAGCTGTTTTTT.

This clone was detected a few times. This chain uses TRBV6-2 or TRBV6-3 with TRBJ1-1; D remains ambiguous. CDR1 and CDR2 (germline): MNHEY, SVGEGT. The V end was cut by 4 bases, the J end by 3 bases, with 12 bases between. This CDR3 is built from 14 residues. The CDR3, as DNA: TGTGCCAGCAGTTTGGGAGGGTTGTACACTGAAGCTTTCTTT. Translation gives CASSLGGLYTEAFF.

This sequence joins TRBV11-2 and TRBJ1-6; D uncertain. V gave up 5 bases and J gave up 5 bases, with 10 bases separating them. This CDR3 contains 14 residues. CDR1 is SGHAT, CDR2 FQNNGV, per germline. CDR3 nucleotide sequence: TGTGCCAGCAGCAGGGCCGGGGATAATTCACCCCTCCACTTT. Translation: CASSRAGDNSPLHF.

The V gene is TRBV7-9, the J gene TRBJ1-1, with a weak D call TRBD1 (5 bases). CDR1 and CDR2 from the germline V gene are SEHNR and FQNEAQ (reference sequence). The CDR3 is 14 residues long. V shed 1 base and J shed 1 base, with 7 bases lying between them. The CDR3 protein is CASSLGGTNTEAFF. CDR3 bases: TGTGCCAGCAGCTTAGGGGGCACGAACACTGAAGCTTTCTTT.

The V gene is TRBV19, the J gene TRBJ1-2; weak D call: TRBD1 (5 bases). The CDR3 covers 13 residues. Deletions cut 7 bases from V and 4 bases from J, with 13 bases between. CDR1 and CDR2 from the germline V gene are LNHDA and SQIVND (reference sequence). CDR3: CASTLDSVYGYTF. In nucleotides, the CDR3 is TGTGCCAGTACCCTCGACAGCGTCTATGGCTACACCTTC.

The genes are TRBV2 and TRBJ1-1, with a possible D match to TRBD1 (6 bases). This CDR3 contains 14 residues. CDR1 is SNHLY and CDR2 is FYNNEI in the germline V gene. The ends were cut back, 6 bases at V and 5 bases at J, with 16 bases in the middle. The CDR3, as DNA: TGTGCCAGCAGCCTCAACAGGGTCAGAACTGAAGCTTTCTTT. Amino acid sequence: CASSLNRVRTEAFF.

This chain joins TRBV5-8 and TRBJ1-2; 7 bases fit TRBD1. V dropped 4 bases and J dropped 5; count of bases not matched to a gene: 11. The CDR3 runs 15 residues. Germline values: CDR1 SGHTS, CDR2 YDEGEE. The CDR3 sequence is CASSPYRGSPYGYTF. The CDR3, as DNA: TGTGCCAGCAGCCCTTACAGGGGAAGTCCTTATGGCTACACCTTC.

V and J are TRBV11-2 and TRBJ2-5; no firm D call. V dropped 3 bases and J dropped 9 bases, with 17 bases sitting between them. In germline, CDR1 is SGHAT, CDR2 FQNNGV. The CDR3 totals 14 residues. Here the CDR3 DNA reads TGTGCCAGCAGCTTGAACTGGCTAGGTGGAGCCCAGTACTTC. Protein sequence: CASSLNWLGGAQYF.

The chain joins TRBV30 to TRBJ1-1, with 8 positions matching TRBD1. The V segment lost 5 bases and the J segment 2 bases; nucleotides outside the gene matches: 4. This CDR3 region has 13 residues. CDR1 is GTSNPN and CDR2 is SVGIG in the germline V gene (reference sequence). CDR3: CAWDRGSNTEAFF. In DNA form, the CDR3 reads TGTGCCTGGGACAGGGGATCAAACACTGAAGCTTTCTTT.

This clone is a singleton in its sample. V gene TRBV4-1 combines with J gene TRBJ2-7; tentative D call: TRBD2 (5 bases). The CDR3 spans 14 residues. V dropped 5 bases and J dropped 0 bases, with 11 bases sitting between them. The germline V gene has CDR1 MGHRA and CDR2 YSYEKL. The CDR3: CASSTPGISYEQYF. For the CDR3, the DNA is TGCGCCAGCAGCACCCCCGGGATCTCCTACGAGCAGTACTTC.

This chain connects TRBV18 to TRBJ2-7; 10 nucleotides align to TRBD1. Germline V gives CDR1 KGHSH, CDR2 LQKENI. The CDR3 length is 16 residues. Trimming removed 4 bases from V and 2 bases from J; junction bases left unmatched: 8. DNA of the CDR3: TGTGCCAGCTCACGGGGTGGCGGGACAGGGGCCTACGAGCAGTACTTC. Its protein is CASSRGGGTGAYEQYF. The variable domain in full, completed from reference TRBV18 and TRBJ2-7, reads NAGVMQNPRHLVRRRGQEARLRCSPMKGHSHVYWYRQLPEEGLKFMVYLQKENIIDESGMPKERFSAEFPKEGPSILRIQQVVRGDSAAYFCASSRGGGTGAYEQYFGPGTRLTVT.

On this clone itself: Other DNA sequences in this specimen translate into the identical CDR3. The chain's CDR3 is CASSVGDRNTEAFF. CDR3 DNA: TGTGCCAGCAGCGTAGGGGACAGGAACACTGAAGCTTTCTTT. The chain links TRBV9 to TRBJ1-1; 7 positions agree with TRBD1. The CDR3 covers 14 residues. Germline V gene lookup returns CDR1 SGDLS and CDR2 YYNGEE. J lost 1 base, V lost 0 bases, and 0 bases had no gene match.

This clone appeared once. The chain joins TRBV18 to TRBJ1-6, with 10 positions matching TRBD1. The CDR3 has 16 amino acids. With 3 bases clipped from V and 6 bases from J, the junction kept 5 bases outside the gene matches. From germline, CDR1 is KGHSH and CDR2 LQKENI. The CDR3 sequence is CASSPYGTGANSPLHF. The CDR3 DNA follows: TGTGCCAGCTCACCCTACGGGACAGGGGCTAATTCACCCCTCCACTTT.

J is TRBJ2-3 and V is TRBV6-5; 8 bases agree with TRBD1. V was pared by 2 bases and J by 8 bases, with 6 bases of the junction left unmatched. The CDR3 has 14 residues. Germline CDR1 and CDR2: MNHEY and SVGAGI. CDR3 protein: CASSYGQGAATQYF. The CDR3 DNA sequence: TGTGCCAGCAGTTACGGGCAGGGGGCAGCTACGCAGTATTTT.

This clone was recorded only once. The V call is TRBV18, the J call TRBJ2-7; 7 nucleotides match TRBD1. Germline CDR1 KGHSH, CDR2 LQKENI. The CDR3 has 14 residues. V lost 10 bases to trimming and J lost 4 bases; unmatched junction nucleotides: 13. The CDR3 protein is CATSRQGNWYEQYF. In DNA form, the CDR3 reads TGTGCCACCTCCCGACAGGGAAACTGGTACGAGCAGTACTTC.

V and J are TRBV30 and TRBJ1-2; TRBD1 matches 9 bases. The CDR3 has 14 residues. V gave up 4 bases and J gave up 6 bases; unmatched junction bases: 9. The germline V gene has CDR1 GTSNPN and CDR2 SVGIG (reference sequence). The CDR3 region has the DNA TGTGCCTGGAACCTTGACAGGGGGGATCATGGCTACACCTTC. Translated, it gives CAWNLDRGDHGYTF.

The chain couples TRBV13 to TRBJ1-2; D perhaps matches TRBD1 (6 bases). The CDR3 length is 14 residues. CDR1 is PRHDT, CDR2 FYEKMQ, per germline (reference sequence). Trimming removed 4 bases from V and 4 bases from J, with 13 bases in between. The CDR3 reads CASSSREDSYGYTF. The CDR3 DNA is TGTGCCAGCAGCTCCCGAGAGGACAGCTATGGCTACACCTTC.

V usage is TRBV6-5 and J usage is TRBJ1-2, with 7 bases matching TRBD1. This CDR3 has 12 amino acids. Unmatched junction bases numbered 5, after V lost 5 bases and J lost 8 bases. In germline, CDR1 is MNHEY, CDR2 SVGAGI. DNA of the CDR3: TGTGCCAGCAGTCAGACAGGGAAAGGCTACACCTTC. Translated: CASSQTGKGYTF.

V usage is TRBV19 and J usage is TRBJ1-1; no definite D call. Trimming took off 9 bases at V and 3 bases at J, with 11 bases between the two ends. The CDR3 loop spans 12 amino acids. Germline loops: CDR1 LNHDA, CDR2 SQIVND (reference sequence). CDR3 sequence (DNA): TGTGCCAGCCGCTGGGCTGACACTGAAGCTTTCTTT. Amino acid sequence: CASRWADTEAFF.

This chain links TRBV9 with TRBJ1-1, with a possible D match to TRBD1 (6 bases). Germline CDR1 SGDLS, CDR2 YYNGEE. Deletions cut 0 bases from V and 2 bases from J, with 8 bases between. This CDR3 comprises 14 residues. CDR3: CASSVGTDNTEAFF. The CDR3 DNA reads as TGTGCCAGCAGCGTAGGGACAGATAACACTGAAGCTTTCTTT.